The 5 T cell receptor beta chains below all came from one sample that was sequenced in a study of T-cell memory formation after mild COVID-19. TCRdb reprocessed the 5' RACE reads with MiXCR, giving one entry per CDR3 protein. The sample contains a few hundred thousand distinct CDR3 sequences, 25% to 30% of which appear only once. The material sequenced was PBMCs or a T cell subset sorted from them (not recorded which). The receptors here all came from an adult woman who had mild COVID-19 (a few samples of this study predate the infection). Cell type and time point are not known.

The chain uses TRBV6-6 and TRBJ2-5; D possibly corresponds to TRBD2 (5 bases). V was trimmed by 2 bases and J by 5 bases, leaving 15 bases between them. This CDR3 region has 15 residues. CDR1 MNHNY and CDR2 SVGAGI come from the germline V gene (reference sequence). CDR3 protein: CASSYNALAGETQYF. CDR3 nucleotide sequence: TGTGCCAGCAGTTACAATGCGCTAGCCGGGGAGACCCAGTACTTC.

In its sample, this clonotype was seen a few times. V gene TRBV7-6 combines with J gene TRBJ2-3; weak D call: TRBD1 (6 bases). The CDR3 extends over 17 amino acids. Trimming cost V 1 base and J 1 base, with 15 bases left between them. The V gene's germline CDR1 is SGHVS and CDR2 FNYEAQ. The CDR3 nucleotides are TGTGCCAGCAGCTTAGTCCTTGGGACACCTGGCACAGATACGCAGTATTTT. Residues: CASSLVLGTPGTDTQYF.

This clonotype was seen only a few times. V usage is TRBV11-2 and J usage is TRBJ1-4; the D gene is possibly TRBD1 (6 bases). With 5 bases removed from V and 2 bases from J, the gap between germline ends came to 15 bases. The CDR3 runs to 16 residues. Germline lookup yields CDR1 SGHAT and CDR2 FQNNGV. CDR3 nucleotides: TGTGCCAGCAGCAGATTAGCGGGGGGCACTAATGAAAAACTGTTTTTT. It translates to CASSRLAGGTNEKLFF.

The CDR3 is CATFPLGSQETQYF. CDR3 DNA sequence: TGTGCCACTTTCCCCCTCGGATCCCAAGAGACCCAGTACTTC. The chain couples TRBV7-8 to TRBJ2-5, with D unresolved. The CDR3 has 14 residues. Between the trimmed V and J ends, which lost 10 bases and 1 base, there was a span of 16 bases. Per germline, CDR1 SGHVS and CDR2 FQNEAQ.

The chain links TRBV4-3 to TRBJ2-1; D gene ambiguous. V shed 1 base and J shed 9 bases, with 13 bases lying between them. The CDR3 has 14 amino acids. Germline values: CDR1 LGHNA, CDR2 YSLEER. CDR3 sequence (DNA): TGCGCCAGCAGCCAAGCTACCGGTCGGCGTGAGCAGTTCTTC. Amino acids: CASSQATGRREQFF.